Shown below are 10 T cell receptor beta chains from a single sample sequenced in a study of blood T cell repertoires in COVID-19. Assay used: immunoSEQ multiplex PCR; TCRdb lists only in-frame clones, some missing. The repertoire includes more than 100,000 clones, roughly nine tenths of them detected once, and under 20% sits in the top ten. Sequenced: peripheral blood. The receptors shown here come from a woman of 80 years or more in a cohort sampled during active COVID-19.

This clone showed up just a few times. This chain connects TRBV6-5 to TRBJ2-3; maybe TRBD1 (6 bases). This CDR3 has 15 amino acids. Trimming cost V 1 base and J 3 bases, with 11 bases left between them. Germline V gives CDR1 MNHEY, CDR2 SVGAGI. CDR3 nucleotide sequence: TGTGCCAGCAGTTACTTAGGGGGAAGGACAGATACGCAGTATTTT. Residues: CASSYLGGRTDTQYF.

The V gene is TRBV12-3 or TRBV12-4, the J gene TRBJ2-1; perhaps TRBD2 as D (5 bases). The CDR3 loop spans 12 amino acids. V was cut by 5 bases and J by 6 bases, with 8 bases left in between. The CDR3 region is CASSRERNEQFF. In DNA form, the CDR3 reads TGTGCCAGCAGTAGGGAGCGCAATGAGCAGTTCTTC.

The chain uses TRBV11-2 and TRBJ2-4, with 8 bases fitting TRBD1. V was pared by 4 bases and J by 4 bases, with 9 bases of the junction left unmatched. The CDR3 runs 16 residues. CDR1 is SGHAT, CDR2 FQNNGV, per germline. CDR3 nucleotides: TGTGCCAGCAGCTCCCGACCGGACAGGGTTAAAAACATTCAGTACTTC. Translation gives CASSSRPDRVKNIQYF.

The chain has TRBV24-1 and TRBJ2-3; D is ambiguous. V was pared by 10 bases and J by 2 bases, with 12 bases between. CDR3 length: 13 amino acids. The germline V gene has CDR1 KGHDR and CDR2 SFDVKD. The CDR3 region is CATVSQATDTQYF. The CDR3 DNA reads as TGTGCCACGGTGTCCCAGGCCACAGATACGCAGTATTTT.

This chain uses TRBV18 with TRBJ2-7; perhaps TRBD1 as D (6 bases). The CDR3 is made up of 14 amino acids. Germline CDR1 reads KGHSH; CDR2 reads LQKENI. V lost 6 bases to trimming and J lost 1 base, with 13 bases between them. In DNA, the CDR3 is TGTGCCAGCTCTCGGCAGGGGCTTTCCTACGAGCAGTACTTC. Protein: CASSRQGLSYEQYF. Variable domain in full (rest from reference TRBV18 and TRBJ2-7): NAGVMQNPRHLVRRRGQEARLRCSPMKGHSHVYWYRQLPEEGLKFMVYLQKENIIDESGMPKERFSAEFPKEGPSILRIQQVVRGDSAAYFCASSRQGLSYEQYFGPGTRLTVT.

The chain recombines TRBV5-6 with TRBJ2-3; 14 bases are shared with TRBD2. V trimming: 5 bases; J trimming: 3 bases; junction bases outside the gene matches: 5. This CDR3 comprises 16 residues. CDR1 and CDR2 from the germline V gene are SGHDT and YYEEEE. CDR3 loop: CASRIGLAGGTDTQYF. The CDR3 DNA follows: TGTGCCAGCAGGATCGGACTAGCGGGAGGAACAGATACGCAGTATTTT.

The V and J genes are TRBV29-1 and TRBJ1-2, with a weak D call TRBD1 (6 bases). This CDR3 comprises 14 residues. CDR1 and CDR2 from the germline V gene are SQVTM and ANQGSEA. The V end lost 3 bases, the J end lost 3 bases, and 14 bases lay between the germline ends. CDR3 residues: CSVETGGIDYGYTF. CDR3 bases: TGCAGCGTTGAGACAGGTGGCATCGACTATGGCTACACCTTC. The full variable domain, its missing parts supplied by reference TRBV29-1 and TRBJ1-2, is SAVISQKPSRDICQRGTSLTIQCQVDSQVTMMFWYRQQPGQSLTLIATANQGSEATYESGFVIDKFPISRPNLTFSTLTVSNMSPEDSSIYLCSVETGGIDYGYTFGSGTRLTVV.

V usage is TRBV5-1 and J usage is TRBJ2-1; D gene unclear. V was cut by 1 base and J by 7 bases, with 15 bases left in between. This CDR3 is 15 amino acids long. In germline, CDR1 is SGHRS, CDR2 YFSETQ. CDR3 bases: TGCGCCAGCAGCTTGACGGGTCAGATGCATAATGAGCAGTTCTTC. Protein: CASSLTGQMHNEQFF.

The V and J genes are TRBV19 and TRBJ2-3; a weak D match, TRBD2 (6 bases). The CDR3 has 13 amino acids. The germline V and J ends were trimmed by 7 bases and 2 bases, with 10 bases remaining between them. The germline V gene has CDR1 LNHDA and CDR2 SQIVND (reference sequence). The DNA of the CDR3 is TGTGCCAGTATTGGGGGGTCCACAGATACGCAGTATTTT. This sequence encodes CASIGGSTDTQYF.

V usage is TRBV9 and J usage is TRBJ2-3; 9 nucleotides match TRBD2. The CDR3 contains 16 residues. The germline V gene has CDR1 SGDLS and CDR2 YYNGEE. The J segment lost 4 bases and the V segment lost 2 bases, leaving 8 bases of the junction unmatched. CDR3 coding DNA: TGTGCCAGCAGCGTCAGCTCCGGGACTAGCTCAGATACGCAGTATTTT. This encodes CASSVSSGTSSDTQYF. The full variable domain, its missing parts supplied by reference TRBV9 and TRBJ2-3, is DSGVTQTPKHLITATGQRVTLRCSPRSGDLSVYWYQQSLDQGLQFLIQYYNGEERAKGNILERFSAQQFPDLHSELNLSSLELGDSALYFCASSVSSGTSSDTQYFGPGTRLTVL.